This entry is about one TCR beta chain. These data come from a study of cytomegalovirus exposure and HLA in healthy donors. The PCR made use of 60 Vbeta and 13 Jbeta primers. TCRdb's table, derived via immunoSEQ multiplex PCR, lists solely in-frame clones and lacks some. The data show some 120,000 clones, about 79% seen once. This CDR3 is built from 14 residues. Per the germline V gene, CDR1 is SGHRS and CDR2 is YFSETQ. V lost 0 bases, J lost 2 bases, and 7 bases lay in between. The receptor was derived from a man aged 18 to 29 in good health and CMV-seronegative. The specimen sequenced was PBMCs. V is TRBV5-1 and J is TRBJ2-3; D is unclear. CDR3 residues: CASSLEQITDTQYF. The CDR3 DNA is TGCGCCAGCAGCTTGGAACAAATCACAGATACGCAGTATTTT.